This TCR beta chain was found in a study of neurological immune-mediated disorders. Overall study context: Among about 34 multiple sclerosis patients, about 30 were relapsing-remitting and 3 were secondary progressive. Study findings and constraints: TCR clonal expansion peaked in HTLV-1-associated myelopathy patients and was lowest in multiple sclerosis patients.

cDNA was made by 5'RACE with 10-nucleotide random UMIs. TCRdb reprocessed the 5' RACE reads with MiXCR, giving one entry per CDR3 protein. This sample carries some 65,000 distinct CDR3 sequences, approximately 4.1% of them seen once, and the ten largest clones take about 2.6%. The CDR3 totals 14 residues. V was shortened by 4 bases and J by 2 bases, with 12 bases between the two germline ends. Germline V gene sequence: CDR1 SGHDT, CDR2 YYEEEE. The unsorted libraries originated from 2 million PBMCs that had been stored at -80 C. This clonotype was observed many times. What it recognizes is unknown. The receptor's source is a man aged 50-59 years with multiple sclerosis. Sequenced: PBMCs. The chain employs TRBV5-6 and TRBJ1-1; D is ambiguous. The CDR3 DNA sequence: TGTGCCAGCAGCCCCCGAGGCGGAAACACTGAAGCTTTCTTT. Translated, it gives CASSPRGGNTEAFF.